One and the same sample provided the 15 T cell receptor beta chains below, sequenced in a study of T cell repertoires in cytomegalovirus infection. Antigens for these TCRs are unknown. TCRdb reprocessed the reads with MiXCR, giving one entry per CDR3 protein. Here the sample spans about 920,000 distinct CDR3 sequences, approximately 33% being singletons. The sample consisted of cultured CD8+ T cells from PBMCs, taken from culture after CMV antigen stimulation. These receptor sequences come from a human donor in good health (CMV status not recorded). Some clones in this sample may be carry-over from other donors' samples.

This clonotype was counted many times. The V call is TRBV7-2, the J call TRBJ1-2; the D gene is possibly TRBD1 (6 bases). Germline-derived CDR1 and CDR2 are SGHTA and FQGNSA. V lost 1 base and J 1 base, leaving 10 bases between the germline ends. The CDR3 runs to 15 residues. Written as DNA, the CDR3 is TGTGCCAGCAGCTTAGGAGGACAGTATAACTATGGCTACACCTTC. Protein sequence: CASSLGGQYNYGYTF.

J is TRBJ1-5 and V is TRBV19, with 8 bases fitting TRBD1. The CDR3 runs 15 residues. The germline V gene encodes CDR1 LNHDA and CDR2 SQIVND (reference sequence). V was pared by 5 bases and J by 3 bases, with 6 bases of the junction left unmatched. The CDR3 protein is CASSRYRGTNQPQHF. CDR3 DNA: TGTGCCAGTAGTCGGTACAGGGGGACCAATCAGCCCCAGCATTTT.

This clonotype was observed many times. The chain combines TRBV4-1 with TRBJ2-2; D is perhaps TRBD1 (5 bases). Trimming took 8 bases from V and 6 from J, leaving 19 bases between them. CDR3 length equals 15 residues. Germline CDR1 is MGHRA and CDR2 is YSYEKL. The chain's CDR3 is CASERHTDSAGELFF. CDR3 nucleotides: TGCGCCAGCGAAAGACACACAGACAGCGCCGGGGAGCTGTTTTTT.

This clonotype was found a few times. The genes are TRBV7-6 and TRBJ2-3; TRBD1 matches at 8 bases. V gave up 6 bases and J gave up 2 bases; unmatched junction bases: 7. The CDR3 loop spans 15 amino acids. The germline V gene encodes CDR1 SGHVS and CDR2 FNYEAQ. For the CDR3, the DNA is TGTGCCAGCAGTTGGTTGCAGGGGGCCACAGATACGCAGTATTTT. Its translation is CASSWLQGATDTQYF.

V and J are TRBV6-2 or TRBV6-3 and TRBJ2-7; D is possibly TRBD1 (6 bases). Germline values: CDR1 MNHEY, CDR2 SVGEGT. Trimming shortened V by 5 bases and J by 2 bases, and 19 bases separated the two germline ends. The CDR3 length is 16 residues. The CDR3 DNA follows: TGTGCCAGCAGTAACGACAGGTTACAAATAACCTACGAGCAGTACGTC. Its protein product is CASSNDRLQITYEQYV.

This clonotype came up a few times. The CDR3 spells CASSSTGTYEQYV. Here the CDR3 DNA reads TGTGCCAGCAGCTCAACAGGGACCTACGAGCAGTACGTC. V usage is TRBV7-9 and J usage is TRBJ2-7, with a tentative D call TRBD1 (6 bases). With 4 bases removed from V and 2 bases from J, the gap between germline ends came to 9 bases. Germline CDR1 reads SEHNR; CDR2 reads FQNEAQ (reference sequence). The CDR3 has 13 amino acids.

This clonotype was detected a few times. This chain links TRBV9 with TRBJ2-2, with D unresolved. The CDR3 has 15 residues. Germline values: CDR1 SGDLS, CDR2 YYNGEE. V lost 6 bases, J lost 0 bases, and 12 bases lay in between. The CDR3 nucleotides read TGTGCCAGCAACGTTAGTCCCGCGAACACCGGGGAGCTGTTTTTT. This encodes CASNVSPANTGELFF.

For this clonotype: A single base separates this from a much larger clone, so it may be a read error. The gene calls are TRBV7-8 and TRBJ2-7, with a weak D call TRBD1 (5 bases). V shed 2 bases and J shed 3 bases, with 11 bases lying between them. The CDR3 consists of 14 residues. CDR1 is SGHVS and CDR2 is FQNEAQ in the germline V gene. The chain's CDR3 is CASSLSGASYEQYV. The CDR3, as DNA: TGTGCCAGCAGCTTAAGTGGGGCGAGCTACGAGCAGTACGTC.

This sequence joins TRBV7-4 and TRBJ1-2, with D possibly TRBD1 on 6 matching bases. This CDR3 is built from 12 residues. V dropped 5 bases and J dropped 8 bases, with 12 bases sitting between them. The germline V gene has CDR1 SGHVT and CDR2 SQSDAQ. The CDR3 nucleotides read TGTGCCAGCAGCAGCACAGGGTTGGGCTACACCTTC. Amino acid sequence: CASSSTGLGYTF.

The chain has TRBV27 and TRBJ1-5; D gene ambiguous. Germline V gene sequence: CDR1 MNHEY, CDR2 SMNVEV (reference sequence). This CDR3 region has 14 residues. V shed 0 bases and J shed 2 bases, with 5 bases lying between them. The CDR3 DNA reads TGTGCCAGCAGTTTATCGACCCGCAATCAGCCCCAGCATTTT. Residues: CASSLSTRNQPQHF.

Only one count was recorded for this clonotype. A read error may produce the germline difference seen at one junction end. V usage is TRBV5-4 and J usage is TRBJ2-7; no clear D gene. CDR3 length: 13 residues. Looked up from germline, CDR1 is SGHNT and CDR2 is YYREEE (reference sequence). The CDR3, as DNA: TGTACCAGCAGCTTTGCCAATTCCTACGAGCAGTACTTC. Protein product: CTSSFANSYEQYF.

This clonotype is a singleton in its sample. This may stem from a read error, because a much larger clone lies one nucleotide away. V gene TRBV7-2 combines with J gene TRBJ2-1; 11 bases line up with TRBD2. CDR1 and CDR2 (germline): SGHTA, FQGNSA. This CDR3 comprises 21 residues. Here the CDR3 DNA reads TGTGCCAGCAGCTTGTTCGACACTGACCGACTAGCGGGGAGGGACTACGATGAGCAGTTCTTC. Translating gives CASSLFDTDRLAGRDYDEQFF.

DNA of the CDR3: TGCAGTGCTAGAGATATCCCCCGGTACGACACCTACGAGCAGTACGTC. Its translation is CSARDIPRYDTYEQYV. The rearrangement joins TRBV20-1 to TRBJ2-7, with D unresolved. Germline loops: CDR1 DFQATT, CDR2 SNEGSKA (reference sequence). The CDR3 extends over 16 amino acids. Trimming stripped 0 bases from V and 2 bases from J, with 17 bases between.

The chain joins TRBV20-1 to TRBJ1-5; 7 bases map to TRBD1. The germline gives CDR1 DFQATT, CDR2 SNEGSKA (reference sequence). Unmatched junction bases numbered 13, after V lost 4 bases and J lost 7 bases. The CDR3 loop spans 15 amino acids. DNA of the CDR3: TGCAGTGCTAATACAGGGGAGGAAATTTTCCAGCCCCAGCATTTT. Protein sequence: CSANTGEEIFQPQHF.

This clonotype was counted a few times. The J gene is TRBJ2-7, the V gene TRBV6-8, with 10 bases fitting TRBD1. From germline, CDR1 is MNHGY and CDR2 SAAAGT. V was pared by 0 bases and J by 1 base, with 3 bases of the junction left unmatched. The CDR3 sequence is 16 residues long. The CDR3 loop reads CASSYSRDRGSYEQYF. The CDR3 DNA is TGTGCCAGCAGTTACTCGAGGGACAGGGGATCCTACGAGCAGTACTTC.